A single sample gave rise to the 24 T cell receptor beta chains below, sequenced in a study of identical twins. TCRdb itself ran the 5' RACE reads through MiXCR, one entry per CDR3 protein. The sample records roughly 700,000 distinct CDR3 sequences, roughly 8% being singletons. These data also featured in a second study, about yellow fever vaccine responses in identical twins.

Material: PBMCs. All receptors come from a woman aged 18-29 years in good health.

The sample holds many counts of this clonotype. The chain recombines TRBV5-6 with TRBJ1-2; no reliable D call. Trimming removed 4 bases at V and 8 bases at J, with 12 bases between. The germline V gene has CDR1 SGHDT and CDR2 YYEEEE. This CDR3 is 12 amino acids long. This CDR3 is CASSGWSYGYTF. DNA of the CDR3: TGTGCCAGCAGCGGGTGGTCCTACGGCTACACCTTC.

The chain is built from TRBV28 and TRBJ2-3, with TRBD1 as a possible D gene (5 bases). V lost 0 bases to trimming and J lost 0 bases, with 7 bases between them. This CDR3 is 15 amino acids long. CDR1 and CDR2 from the germline V gene are MDHEN and SYDVKM. The CDR3, as DNA: TGTGCCAGCAGTTTATGGACAGCTAGCACAGATACGCAGTATTTT. Its translation is CASSLWTASTDTQYF.

This clonotype was counted at least ten times. The gene calls are TRBV20-1 and TRBJ2-7; maybe TRBD2 (5 bases). This CDR3 is 12 amino acids long. Germline assignment: CDR1 DFQATT and CDR2 SNEGSKA (reference sequence). Trimming cost V 5 bases and J 2 bases, with 10 bases left between them. In DNA form, the CDR3 reads TGCAGTGCTTCCCCCGGGACCTACGAGCAGTACTTC. Translation gives CSASPGTYEQYF.

This clonotype was seen only a few times. The chain is built from TRBV5-1 and TRBJ2-7; 9 nucleotides line up with TRBD2. Germline CDR1 is SGHRS and CDR2 is YFSETQ. The CDR3 totals 14 residues. V was clipped by 0 bases and J by 7 bases; unmatched bases: 5. CDR3 DNA sequence: TGCGCCAGCAGCTTGGTTGCTAGCGGGGTTGAGCAGTACTTC. It translates to CASSLVASGVEQYF.

The table lists this clonotype with a few counts. This chain joins TRBV5-6 and TRBJ1-2; D remains unclear. The CDR3 runs 15 residues. V was clipped by 0 bases and J by 4 bases, with 13 bases between them. The germline V gene encodes CDR1 SGHDT and CDR2 YYEEEE. CDR3 in amino acids: CASSLGAGQLYGYTF. For the CDR3, the DNA is TGTGCCAGCAGCTTGGGGGCAGGCCAACTCTATGGCTACACCTTC.

This clonotype has only a few counts. The chain joins TRBV7-3 to TRBJ1-1, with 11 nucleotides matching TRBD1. The CDR3 runs to 15 residues. In germline, CDR1 is SGHTA, CDR2 FQGTGA. The J segment lost 1 base and the V segment lost 4 bases, leaving 2 bases of the junction unmatched. The DNA for the CDR3 is TGTGCCAGCAGCTGGGGACAGGGGGAGAACACTGAAGCTTTCTTT. Translating gives CASSWGQGENTEAFF.

The chain uses TRBV4-3 and TRBJ2-5; 8 bases align to TRBD1. Germline V CDR1 and CDR2: LGHNA, YSLEER. The CDR3 spans 15 residues. Unmatched junction bases numbered 9, after V lost 4 bases and J lost 5 bases. Written as DNA, the CDR3 is TGCGCCAGCAGCCGCCTGGGACAGGCGGGGGAGACCCAGTACTTC. Protein sequence: CASSRLGQAGETQYF.

The genes are TRBV20-1 and TRBJ2-1; 7 bases match TRBD1. Germline assignment: CDR1 DFQATT and CDR2 SNEGSKA (reference sequence). This CDR3 is 14 amino acids long. J lost 6 bases, V lost 3 bases, and 8 bases had no gene match. CDR3 protein: CSASKGAESNEQFF. CDR3 in DNA: TGCAGTGCTAGTAAGGGGGCTGAGTCCAATGAGCAGTTCTTC.

This clonotype appeared a few times. The chain uses TRBV4-1 and TRBJ2-1; 9 bases are a match to TRBD2. This CDR3 region has 20 residues. Germline-derived CDR1 and CDR2 are MGHRA and YSYEKL. V dropped 0 bases and J dropped 0; count of bases not matched to a gene: 12. For the CDR3, the DNA is TGCGCCAGCAGCCAAGACCTCTGGCGGGAGGGCCTGAGCTCCTACAATGAGCAGTTCTTC. It specifies CASSQDLWREGLSSYNEQFF.

This clonotype was seen only once. Without the conserved terminal phenylalanine or tryptophan, this CDR3 likely stems from a read error. The J gene is TRBJ2-7, the V gene TRBV11-2; D is possibly TRBD1 or TRBD2 (5 bases each). Germline V gene sequence: CDR1 SGHAT, CDR2 FQNNGV. V was trimmed by 4 bases and J by 0 bases, leaving 16 bases between them. CDR3 length: 16 residues. The CDR3 DNA reads TGTGCCAGCAGCTCGGGCAGGGACGGTAGCTCCTACGAGCAGTACCTC. Its translation is CASSSGRDGSSYEQYL.

There are a few counts of this clonotype. The V gene is TRBV3-1, the J gene TRBJ2-1; the D gene could be TRBD1 or TRBD2 (6 bases each). Trimming shortened V by 3 bases and J by 4 bases, and 16 bases separated the two germline ends. The germline V gene has CDR1 LGHDT and CDR2 YNNKEL (reference sequence). The CDR3 has 16 amino acids. CDR3 sequence: CASSHFRWGAYNEQFF. CDR3 nucleotides: TGTGCCAGCAGCCATTTCCGGTGGGGGGCTTACAATGAGCAGTTCTTC.

This rearrangement joins TRBV7-9 to TRBJ1-1; D might be TRBD1 (5 bases). Trimming shortened V by 3 bases and J by 11 bases, and 19 bases separated the two germline ends. CDR3 size: 14 residues. Germline V lookup: CDR1 SEHNR, CDR2 FQNEAQ (reference sequence). CDR3 bases: TGTGCCAGCAGCTTCCCCTCGACTGACAGTGCGGCTTTCTTT. This gives the protein CASSFPSTDSAAFF.

This clonotype was observed a handful of times. This chain connects TRBV4-2 to TRBJ2-7; no clear D gene. Germline V lookup: CDR1 LGHNA, CDR2 YNFKEQ. There are 14 residues in the CDR3. Trimming cost V 1 base and J 6 bases, with 13 bases left between them. The CDR3 DNA sequence: TGTGCCAGCAGCCAAGCCAAGCGTCTGGGCGAGCAGTACTTC. Protein sequence: CASSQAKRLGEQYF.

This clonotype has just a few counts. CDR3 DNA: TGCGCCAGCAGCTTTCCGGGACAGGGGGACGAGCAGTACTTC. Translating it yields CASSFPGQGDEQYF. The J gene is TRBJ2-7, the V gene TRBV5-1, with TRBD1 matching 11 bases. V gave up 2 bases and J gave up 5 bases; unmatched junction bases: 3. The germline CDR1 and CDR2 sequences are SGHRS and YFSETQ. The CDR3 length is 14 residues.

The rearrangement links TRBV28 to TRBJ2-7, with D perhaps TRBD1 or TRBD2 (5 bases each). The CDR3 is 12 amino acids. With 6 bases removed from V and 3 bases from J, the gap between germline ends came to 9 bases. CDR1 is MDHEN and CDR2 is SYDVKM in the germline V gene. The DNA of the CDR3 is TGTGCCAGCAGGGCAGGGAGCTACGAGCAGTACTTC. Protein product: CASRAGSYEQYF. Filled out from reference TRBV28 and TRBJ2-7, the complete variable domain reads DVKVTQSSRYLVKRTGEKVFLECVQDMDHENMFWYRQDPGLGLRLIYFSYDVKMKEKGDIPEGYSVSREKKERFSLILESASTNQTSMYLCASRAGSYEQYFGPGTRLTVT.

The chain couples TRBV5-1 to TRBJ1-1; D is uncertain. Trimming took off 1 base at V and 2 bases at J, with 9 bases between the two ends. Germline CDR1 SGHRS, CDR2 YFSETQ. This CDR3 is built from 14 residues. The CDR3 here is CASSLRRINTEAFF. The DNA for the CDR3 is TGCGCCAGCAGCTTGCGACGAATAAACACTGAAGCTTTCTTT.

The rearrangement links TRBV7-6 to TRBJ2-1; D is perhaps TRBD2 (5 bases). The CDR3 covers 14 residues. Per germline, CDR1 SGHVS and CDR2 FNYEAQ. V shed 7 bases and J shed 4 bases, with 14 bases lying between them. The CDR3 is CASTISGNYNEQFF. CDR3 nucleotides: TGTGCCAGCACCATAAGCGGAAATTACAATGAGCAGTTCTTC.

This clonotype showed up just a few times. The rearrangement links TRBV3-1 to TRBJ2-5, with 10 bases identical to TRBD2. This CDR3 is built from 15 residues. V lost 0 bases to trimming and J lost 5 bases; unmatched junction nucleotides: 3. Germline V gene sequence: CDR1 LGHDT, CDR2 YNNKEL (reference sequence). CDR3 in DNA: TGTGCCAGCAGCCAAGAAGCGGGGGGGCCGGAGACCCAGTACTTC. It encodes CASSQEAGGPETQYF.

In regard to this clonotype: An end of the junction differs from the germline gene, which may be a read error. The J gene is TRBJ2-6, the V gene TRBV12-3 or TRBV12-4; D is tentatively TRBD1 or TRBD2 (6 bases each). The CDR3 length is 18 residues. The CDR3 nucleotides read TGTGCCTGCAGTTTAGGGGGGTTCCTGCCCTCTGGGGCCAACGTCCTGACTTTC. It codes for CACSLGGFLPSGANVLTF.

This clonotype was seen many times. The V call is TRBV2, the J call TRBJ2-3; D is ambiguous. V dropped 5 bases and J dropped 4 bases, with 10 bases sitting between them. Germline assignment: CDR1 SNHLY and CDR2 FYNNEI. This CDR3 spans 13 amino acids. CDR3 in amino acids: CASSPPLADTQYF. The CDR3 DNA follows: TGTGCCAGCAGTCCGCCTCTGGCAGATACGCAGTATTTT.

This clonotype was counted between two and nine times. This chain links TRBV11-1 with TRBJ2-1, with 8 positions matching TRBD2. V lost 1 base to trimming and J lost 10 bases; unmatched junction nucleotides: 21. The CDR3 is made up of 19 amino acids. Germline CDR1 reads SGHAT; CDR2 reads FQDESV (reference sequence). In DNA, the CDR3 is TGTGCCAGCAGCTTAGAGGGCAGGAGCCGACTAGCGCCAGCGGACGAGCAGTTCTTC. Its protein is CASSLEGRSRLAPADEQFF.

The gene calls are TRBV6-1 and TRBJ2-7, with a possible D match to TRBD1 (6 bases). This CDR3 spans 14 amino acids. Germline V gives CDR1 MNHNS, CDR2 SASEGT. Trimming shortened V by 6 bases and J by 2 bases, and 14 bases separated the two germline ends. In DNA, the CDR3 is TGTGCCAGCAGGGCCCCCAGGGGCCCCTACGAGCAGTACTTC. Residues: CASRAPRGPYEQYF.

This clonotype was detected ten times or more. The chain uses TRBV5-1 and TRBJ1-1; a possible D gene is TRBD1 (5 bases). Trimming cost V 4 bases and J 3 bases, with 19 bases left between them. This CDR3 spans 16 amino acids. CDR1 and CDR2 from the germline V gene are SGHRS and YFSETQ. The CDR3 here is CASSPTSGRGDTEAFF. The DNA of the CDR3 is TGCGCCAGCAGCCCAACATCAGGGAGAGGAGACACTGAAGCTTTCTTT.

The V and J genes are TRBV6-2 or TRBV6-3 and TRBJ2-2, with 11 bases aligning to TRBD2. Trimming cost V 2 bases and J 5 bases; bases outside gene matches: 7. There are 17 residues in the CDR3. Germline loops: CDR1 MNHEY, CDR2 SVGEGT. The CDR3 reads CASSYLPLAGGTGELFF. The CDR3 nucleotides read TGTGCCAGCAGTTACCTACCTCTAGCGGGGGGTACCGGGGAGCTGTTTTTT.